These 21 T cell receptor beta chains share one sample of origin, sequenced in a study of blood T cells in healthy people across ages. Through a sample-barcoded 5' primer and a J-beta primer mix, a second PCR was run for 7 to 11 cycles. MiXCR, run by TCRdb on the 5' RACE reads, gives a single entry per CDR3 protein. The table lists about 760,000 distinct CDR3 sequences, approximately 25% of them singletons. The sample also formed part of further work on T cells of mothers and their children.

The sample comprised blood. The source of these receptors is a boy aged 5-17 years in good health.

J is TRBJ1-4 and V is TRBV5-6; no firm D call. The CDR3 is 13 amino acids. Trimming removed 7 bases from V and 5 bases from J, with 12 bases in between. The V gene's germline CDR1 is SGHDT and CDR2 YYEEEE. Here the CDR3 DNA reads TGTGCCAGCTTGAACAGTTTAAATGAAAAACTGTTTTTT. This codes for CASLNSLNEKLFF. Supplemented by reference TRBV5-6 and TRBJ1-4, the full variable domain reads DAGVTQSPTHLIKTRGQQVTLRCSPKSGHDTVSWYQQALGQGPQFIFQYYEEEERQRGNFPDRFSGHQFPNYSSELNVNALLLGDSALYLCASLNSLNEKLFFGSGTQLSVL.

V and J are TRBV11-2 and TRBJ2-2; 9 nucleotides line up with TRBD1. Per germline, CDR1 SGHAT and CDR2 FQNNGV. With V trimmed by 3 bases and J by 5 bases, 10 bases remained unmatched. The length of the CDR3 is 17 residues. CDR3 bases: TGTGCCAGCAGCTTCCGCATAGGACAGGGGAGGACCGGGGAGCTGTTTTTT. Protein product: CASSFRIGQGRTGELFF.

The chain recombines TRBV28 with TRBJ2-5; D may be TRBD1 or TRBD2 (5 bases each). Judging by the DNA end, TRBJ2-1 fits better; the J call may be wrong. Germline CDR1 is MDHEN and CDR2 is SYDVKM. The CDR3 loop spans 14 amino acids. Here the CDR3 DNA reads TGTGCCAGCAGTTTGAGTGGGGACGACAATGAGCAGTTCTTC. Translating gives CASSLSGDDNEQFF.

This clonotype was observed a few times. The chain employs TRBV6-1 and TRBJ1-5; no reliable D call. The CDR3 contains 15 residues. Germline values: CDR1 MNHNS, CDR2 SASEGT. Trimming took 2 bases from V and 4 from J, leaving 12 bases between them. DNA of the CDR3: TGTGCCAGCAGTGAATTGTGGCAGCAAAATCAGCCCCAGCATTTT. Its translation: CASSELWQQNQPQHF.

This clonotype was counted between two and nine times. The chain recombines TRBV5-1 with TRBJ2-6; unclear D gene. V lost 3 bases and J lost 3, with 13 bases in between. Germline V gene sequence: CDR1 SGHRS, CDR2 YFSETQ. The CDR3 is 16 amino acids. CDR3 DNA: TGCGCCAGCAGCTCCATGGCTGGTAATGGGGCCAACGTCCTGACTTTC. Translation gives CASSSMAGNGANVLTF.

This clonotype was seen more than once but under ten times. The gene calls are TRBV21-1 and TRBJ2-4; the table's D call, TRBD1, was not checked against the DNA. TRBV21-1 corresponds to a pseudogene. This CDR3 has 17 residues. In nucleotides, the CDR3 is TGTGCCAGCAGCACCAAAAATGGGACAGGGTTGGAAAACATTCAGTACTTC. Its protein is CASSTKNGTGLENIQYF.

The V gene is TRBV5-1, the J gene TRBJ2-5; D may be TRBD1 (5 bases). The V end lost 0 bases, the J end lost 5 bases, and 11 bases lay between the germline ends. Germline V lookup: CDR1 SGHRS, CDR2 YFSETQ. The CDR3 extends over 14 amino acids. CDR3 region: CASSLDQGWETQYF. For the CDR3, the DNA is TGCGCCAGCAGCTTGGATCAGGGCTGGGAGACCCAGTACTTC. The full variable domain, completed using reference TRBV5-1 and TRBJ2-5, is KAGVTQTPRYLIKTRGQQVTLSCSPISGHRSVSWYQQTPGQGLQFLFEYFSETQRNKGNFPGRFSGRQFSNSRSEMNVSTLELGDSALYLCASSLDQGWETQYFGPGTRLLVL.

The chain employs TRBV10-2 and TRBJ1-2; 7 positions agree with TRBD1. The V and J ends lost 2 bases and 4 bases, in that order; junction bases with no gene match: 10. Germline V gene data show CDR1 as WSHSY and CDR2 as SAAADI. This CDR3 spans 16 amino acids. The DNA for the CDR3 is TGCGCCAGCAGTGAGACCCGACAGGGCCTCACCTATGGCTACACCTTC. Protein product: CASSETRQGLTYGYTF.

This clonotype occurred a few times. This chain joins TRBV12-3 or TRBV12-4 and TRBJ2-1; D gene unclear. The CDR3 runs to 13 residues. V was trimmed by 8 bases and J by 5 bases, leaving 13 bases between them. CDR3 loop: CASGDPVHNEQFF. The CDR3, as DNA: TGTGCCAGCGGCGATCCAGTCCACAATGAGCAGTTCTTC.

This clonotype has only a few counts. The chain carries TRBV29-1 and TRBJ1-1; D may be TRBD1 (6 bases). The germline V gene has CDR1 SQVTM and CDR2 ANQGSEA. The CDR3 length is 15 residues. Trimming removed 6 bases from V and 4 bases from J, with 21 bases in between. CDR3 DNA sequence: TGCAGCGTCCGCGGCGGGGCAGGGGCGGGCACTGAAGCTTTCTTT. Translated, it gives CSVRGGAGAGTEAFF.

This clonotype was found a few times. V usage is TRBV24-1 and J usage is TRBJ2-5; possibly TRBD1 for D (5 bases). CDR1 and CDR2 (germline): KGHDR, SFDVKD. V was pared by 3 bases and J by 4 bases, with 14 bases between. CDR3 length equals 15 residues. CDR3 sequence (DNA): TGTGCCACCAGTGATGGGTCCACAGGAAGAGAGACCCAGTACTTC. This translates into CATSDGSTGRETQYF.

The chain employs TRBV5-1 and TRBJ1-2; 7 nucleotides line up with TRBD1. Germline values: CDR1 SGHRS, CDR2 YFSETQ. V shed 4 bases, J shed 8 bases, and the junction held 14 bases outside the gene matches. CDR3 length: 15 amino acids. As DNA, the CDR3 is TGCGCCAGCAGCCCATTGACAGGGAAGTCGAGCGGCTACACCTTC. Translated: CASSPLTGKSSGYTF.

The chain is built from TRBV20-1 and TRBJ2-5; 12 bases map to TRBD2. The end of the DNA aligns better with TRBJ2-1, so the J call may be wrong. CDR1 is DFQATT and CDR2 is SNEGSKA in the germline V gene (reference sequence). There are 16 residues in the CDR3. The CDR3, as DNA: TGCAGTGCTAGAGATCTAGCGGGGGGGCCCAGCGATGAGCAGTTCTTC. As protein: CSARDLAGGPSDEQFF.

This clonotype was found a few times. This CDR3 reads CASSLSYQETQYF. CDR3 DNA sequence: TGTGCCAGCAGCCTTTCGTACCAAGAGACCCAGTACTTC. This chain links TRBV27 with TRBJ2-5; D uncertain. The CDR3 covers 13 residues. Germline lookup yields CDR1 MNHEY and CDR2 SMNVEV (reference sequence). Between the trimmed V and J ends, which lost 6 bases and 0 bases, there was a span of 8 bases.

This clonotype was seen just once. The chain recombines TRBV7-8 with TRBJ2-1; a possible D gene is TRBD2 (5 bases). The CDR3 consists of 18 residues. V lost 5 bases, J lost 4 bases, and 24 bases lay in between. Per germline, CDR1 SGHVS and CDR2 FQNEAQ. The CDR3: CASSLTGYGEEIYNEQFF. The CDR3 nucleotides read TGTGCCAGCAGCCTGACGGGGTACGGGGAAGAAATTTACAATGAGCAGTTCTTC.

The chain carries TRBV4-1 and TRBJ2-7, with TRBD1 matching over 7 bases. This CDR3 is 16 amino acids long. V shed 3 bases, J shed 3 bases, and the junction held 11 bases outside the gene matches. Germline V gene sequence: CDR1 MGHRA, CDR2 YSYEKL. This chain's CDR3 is CASSHTTGTALYEQYF. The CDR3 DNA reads TGCGCCAGCAGCCACACGACCGGGACAGCCCTCTACGAGCAGTACTTC.

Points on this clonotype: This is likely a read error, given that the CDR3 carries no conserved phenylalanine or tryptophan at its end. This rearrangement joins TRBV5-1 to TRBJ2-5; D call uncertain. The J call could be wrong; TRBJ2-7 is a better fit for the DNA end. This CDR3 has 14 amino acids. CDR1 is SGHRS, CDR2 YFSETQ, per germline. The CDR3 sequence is CASSFEGPSYEQYL. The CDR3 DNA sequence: TGCGCCAGCAGCTTTGAAGGCCCCAGCTACGAGCAGTACCTC.

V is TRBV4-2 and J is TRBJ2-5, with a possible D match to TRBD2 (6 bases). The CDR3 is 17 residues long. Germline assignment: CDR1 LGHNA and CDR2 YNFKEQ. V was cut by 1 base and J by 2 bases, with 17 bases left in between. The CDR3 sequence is CASSQASEGDFQETQYF. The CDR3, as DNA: TGTGCCAGCAGCCAAGCCTCCGAAGGGGACTTTCAAGAGACCCAGTACTTC.

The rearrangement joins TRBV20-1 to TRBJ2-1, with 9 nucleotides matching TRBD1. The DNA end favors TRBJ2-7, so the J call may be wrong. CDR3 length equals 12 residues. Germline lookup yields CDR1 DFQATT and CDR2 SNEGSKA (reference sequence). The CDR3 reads CSAPGQGDEQYF. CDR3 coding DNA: TGCAGTGCTCCGGGACAGGGAGACGAGCAGTACTTC.

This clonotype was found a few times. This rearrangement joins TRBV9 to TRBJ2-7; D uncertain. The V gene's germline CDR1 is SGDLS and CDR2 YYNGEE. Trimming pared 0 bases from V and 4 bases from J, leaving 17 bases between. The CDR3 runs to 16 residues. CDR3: CASSVGAEMGTYEQYF. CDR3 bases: TGTGCCAGCAGCGTAGGGGCGGAGATGGGTACTTACGAGCAGTACTTC.

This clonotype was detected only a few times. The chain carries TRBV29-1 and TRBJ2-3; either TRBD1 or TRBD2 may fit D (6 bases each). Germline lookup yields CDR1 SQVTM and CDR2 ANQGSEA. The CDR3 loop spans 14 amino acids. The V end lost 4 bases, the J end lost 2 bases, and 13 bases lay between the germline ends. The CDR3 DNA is TGCAGCGTTGCAGAGGGGGGATACACAGATACGCAGTATTTT. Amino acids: CSVAEGGYTDTQYF.